Listed below are T cell receptor beta chains from one sample, sequenced in a study of beta chain features in type 1 diabetes. Assay: immunoSEQ multiplex PCR; the TCRdb copy retains only in-frame clones and omits some. This sample has hundreds of thousands of clones, with over 10% found just once. The material sequenced was naive CD4+ T cells from blood. These receptors all come from a man younger than 30 with type 1 diabetes. Both conserved end residues are trimmed from each CDR3. A row's size may be missing; if present it is once, few, many or a size class.

len,j_gene,v_gene,abundance,CDR3aa
12,TRBJ1-1,TRBV10-3,few,AISPSMPNTEAF
13,TRBJ1-3,TRBV9,few,ASSIRQDSGNTIY
10,TRBJ1-1,TRBV15,few,ATSRADAEAF
14,TRBJ2-7,TRBV7-9,.,ASSQFWGRGSSEQY
12,TRBJ2-7,TRBV9,.,ASSVDEGPYEQY
11,TRBJ1-2,TRBV19,few,ASSIGTERGYT
9,TRBJ1-2,TRBV14,few,ASSQDYGYT
12,TRBJ2-4,TRBV2,few,ASRVNAPLNIQY
13,TRBJ2-3,TRBV5-1,few,ATGPTGTVSDTQY
11,TRBJ2-2,TRBV25-1,.,ASRGSPTGELF
13,TRBJ1-2,TRBV29-1,once,SVEEVIRYGVGYT
12,TRBJ2-1,TRBV2,.,ARGGSFAYNEQF
9,TRBJ2-7,TRBV20-1,.,SAPEGNEQY
11,TRBJ1-4,TRBV7-2,few,ASSLGSGEKLF
12,TRBJ2-3,TRBV6-4,.,ASSNGGGTDTQY
13,TRBJ2-2,TRBV15,.,ATRVATGLIGELF
10,TRBJ1-1,TRBV30,few,AWSGREGEAF
10,TRBJ2-1,TRBV19,.,ASSIGGNEQF
9,TRBJ1-1,TRBV20-1,once,SAPQGPEAF
11,TRBJ1-2,TRBV9,.,ASSGTWGYGYT
13,TRBJ2-3,TRBV7-9,.,ASSPRTIAGDTQY
13,TRBJ2-5,TRBV2,few,ASSPQRTSSETQY
11,TRBJ2-1,TRBV30,few,AWERGAYNEQF
12,TRBJ2-2,TRBV11-1,.,ASSFGREAGELF
13,TRBJ1-6,TRBV5-6,few,ASSRPVGNGSPLH
14,TRBJ1-4,TRBV30,.,AQGTGVSETNEKLF
13,TRBJ1-5,TRBV2,few,ASTEEGGSNQPQH
13,TRBJ2-3,TRBV6-6,.,ASTHGTVGTDTQY
13,TRBJ2-7,TRBV19,few,ASSPLTGTPYEQY
13,TRBJ1-5,TRBV30,few,AWSAPGGSNQPQH
10,TRBJ1-2,TRBV29-1,few,SVIRDSYGYT
14,TRBJ1-4,TRBV18,few,ASSDRGGSANEKLF
12,TRBJ1-2,TRBV9,.,ASSGDKIYYGYT